The 10 T cell receptor beta chains listed next were all sequenced from one sample in a study of patients and donors after allogeneic stem cell transplantation. TCRdb redid the calling of the RT-PCR reads with MiXCR, one entry per CDR3 protein. The sample yields around 200,000 distinct CDR3 sequences, around two fifths seen once. Sequenced input: blood, either unsorted or a sorted T cell fraction (not recorded which). The receptors originated from a human donor who was either an allogeneic HSCT recipient or a stem cell or donor lymphocyte infusion donor (not recorded which). It is not recorded whose cells these are; they may come from a transplant donor.

In DNA, the CDR3 is TGCAGTGCTAAAAGACAGGGCGGCGGCTACACCTTC. Translation gives CSAKRQGGGYTF. V is TRBV20-1 and J is TRBJ1-2, with 7 bases aligning to TRBD1. The V gene end was trimmed by 4 bases and the J gene end by 8 bases; junction bases not matched to a gene: 7. This CDR3 comprises 12 residues. The V gene's germline CDR1 is DFQATT and CDR2 SNEGSKA (reference sequence).

There are a few counts of this clonotype. The chain uses TRBV11-2 and TRBJ1-2; 7 bases fit TRBD1. J lost 6 bases, V lost 6 bases, and 7 bases had no gene match. Germline V gene lookup returns CDR1 SGHAT and CDR2 FQNNGV. CDR3 length equals 13 residues. The CDR3 here is CASSSDRVHGYTF. CDR3 in DNA: TGTGCCAGCAGTTCCGACAGGGTGCATGGCTACACCTTC.

This clonotype appeared a single time. This chain uses TRBV5-1 with TRBJ2-2; D unclear. The ends were cut back, 3 bases at V and 3 bases at J, with 3 bases in the middle. The CDR3 runs 12 residues. Germline CDR1 and CDR2: SGHRS and YFSETQ. Here the CDR3 DNA reads TGCGCCAGCAGCTGGGACACCGGGGAGCTGTTTTTT. Its translation: CASSWDTGELFF. The full variable domain, in which reference TRBV5-1 and TRBJ2-2 provide the parts outside the CDR3, is KAGVTQTPRYLIKTRGQQVTLSCSPISGHRSVSWYQQTPGQGLQFLFEYFSETQRNKGNFPGRFSGRQFSNSRSEMNVSTLELGDSALYLCASSWDTGELFFGEGSRLTVL.

The chain carries TRBV20-1 and TRBJ2-7; no clear D gene. Trimming left V 0 bases short and J 3 bases short, with 9 bases between. The length of the CDR3 is 13 residues. CDR1 and CDR2 from the germline V gene are DFQATT and SNEGSKA (reference sequence). The CDR3 DNA reads TGCAGTGCTAGAGATGGAGTAAGCTACGAGCAGTACTTC. Translation gives CSARDGVSYEQYF.

J is TRBJ1-4 and V is TRBV28; tentatively, D is TRBD1 (6 bases). Trimming removed 9 bases at V and 2 bases at J, with 10 bases between. The CDR3 covers 13 residues. CDR1 and CDR2 (germline): MDHEN, SYDVKM. CDR3: CARQGSTNEKLFF. In nucleotides, the CDR3 is TGTGCCAGACAGGGTTCGACTAATGAAAAACTGTTTTTT.

The chain recombines TRBV13 with TRBJ1-6; D might be TRBD1 (5 bases). Between the trimmed V and J ends, which lost 5 bases and 8 bases, there was a span of 13 bases. The CDR3 has 14 amino acids. Germline loops: CDR1 PRHDT, CDR2 FYEKMQ (reference sequence). The CDR3 bases are TGTGCCAGCAGCCTCGGACATGTGGATTCACCCCTCCACTTT. It encodes CASSLGHVDSPLHF.

V is TRBV12-3 or TRBV12-4 and J is TRBJ2-5; 13 bases map to TRBD2. The V and J ends lost 6 bases and 5 bases, in that order; junction bases with no gene match: 0. This CDR3 spans 13 amino acids. The CDR3: CASRTSGGETQYF. CDR3 sequence (DNA): TGTGCCAGCAGGACTAGCGGGGGGGAGACCCAGTACTTC.

This clonotype has just a few counts. The V gene is TRBV28, the J gene TRBJ2-2, with 7 bases fitting TRBD1. Germline CDR1 and CDR2: MDHEN and SYDVKM. V lost 7 bases and J lost 4; bases outside the gene matches: 12. This CDR3 region has 16 residues. CDR3 in amino acids: CASKIPGGSFTGELFF. As DNA, the CDR3 is TGTGCCAGCAAAATACCAGGGGGTAGTTTCACCGGGGAGCTGTTTTTT.

The genes are TRBV10-3 and TRBJ2-2, with 8 positions matching TRBD1. Looked up from germline, CDR1 is ENHRY and CDR2 is SYGVKD. The CDR3 loop spans 19 amino acids. The ends lost 3 bases at V and 1 base at J; junction bases unmatched: 13. The CDR3 DNA sequence: TGTGCCATCAGTGACCCTATACTCAACGGACAGGGGAACACCGGGGAGCTGTTTTTT. Its protein product is CAISDPILNGQGNTGELFF.

This clonotype has a handful of counts. The chain links TRBV12-3 or TRBV12-4 to TRBJ1-3, with no clear D. CDR3 length: 15 residues. Trimming removed 2 bases at V and 0 bases at J, with 8 bases between. This CDR3 is CASSLPGSSGNTIYF. The DNA for the CDR3 is TGTGCCAGCAGTTTACCGGGATCCTCTGGAAACACCATATATTTT.